This TCR beta chain was found in a study of OX40 agonist ivuxolimab in advanced cancers. Study summary: Patients undergoing dose escalation presented with hepatocellular carcinoma, melanoma, renal cell or head and neck cancer. One hepatocellular carcinoma and two cutaneous melanoma patients partially responded. Study-wide results and caveats: Not determined was the antigen specificity of the expanded peripheral T cells.

Blood sampling took place at baseline, cycle 4 day 1, and cycle 7 day 1. V lost 6 bases and J lost 7, with 19 bases in between. This CDR3 spans 15 amino acids. In germline, CDR1 is LNHDA, CDR2 SQIVND (reference sequence). About this clone itself: Antigen: not known.

The repertoire was sequenced with immunoSEQ multiplex PCR; TCRdb's copy has only in-frame clones and lacks some. The sample lists about 76,000 clones, about 82% occurring once. The material sequenced was CD4+ or CD8+ T cells sorted from blood, taken in a trial of the OX40 agonist ivuxolimab. The V and J genes are TRBV19 and TRBJ1-5; D not certain. This clonotype originated in an adult with an advanced solid tumor such as melanoma, head and neck, liver or kidney cancer. CDR3: CASRFAAGGRQPQHF. CDR3 coding DNA: TGTGCCAGTAGATTCGCCGCGGGCGGCAGGCAGCCCCAGCATTTT.